These T cell receptor beta chains were read from a single sample in a study of post-analysis software for immune sequencing data. TCRdb analysed the PCR reads with MiXCR anew, one entry per CDR3 protein. This table has approximately 730,000 distinct CDR3 sequences, roughly 29% appearing once. The source material was blood. These receptors were taken from a girl aged 10 to 17 with multiple sclerosis. CDR3s include the opening cysteine and the closing phenylalanine or tryptophan. Fields, in order: CDR3 length, J gene, D gene, clone size, V gene, CDR3 protein, CDR3 DNA. D genes are given only for firm matches. Not all rows give a size; the values are once, few, many and, for expanded clones, a class.

CDR3 length: 14
J gene: TRBJ1-2
D gene: NA
clone size: few
V gene: TRBV7-9
CDR3 protein: CASVHLQEVRGYTF
CDR3 DNA: TGTGCCAGCGTTCACCTTCAGGAGGTGCGTGGCTACACCTTC

CDR3 length: 17
J gene: TRBJ2-3
D gene: TRBD2
clone size: NA
V gene: TRBV20-1
CDR3 protein: CSASPSGGSLPPVEEYF
CDR3 DNA: TGCAGTGCTAGTCCTAGCGGGGGATCCCTCCCCCCCGTGGAGGAGTATTTT

CDR3 length: 16
J gene: TRBJ2-1
D gene: NA
clone size: few
V gene: TRBV6-6
CDR3 protein: CASSYGGGGSYNEQFF
CDR3 DNA: TGTGCCAGCAGTTACGGGGGGGGCGGATCCTACAATGAGCAGTTCTTC

CDR3 length: 17
J gene: TRBJ2-3
D gene: TRBD2
clone size: NA
V gene: TRBV4-2
CDR3 protein: CASSQFASGGPTDTQYF
CDR3 DNA: TGTGCCAGCAGCCAATTCGCTAGCGGGGGCCCCACAGATACGCAGTATTTT

CDR3 length: 15
J gene: TRBJ2-7
D gene: TRBD1
clone size: many
V gene: TRBV20-1
CDR3 protein: CSAPNPGTGESEQYF
CDR3 DNA: TGCAGTGCTCCGAATCCCGGGACAGGGGAAAGTGAGCAGTACTTC

CDR3 length: 14
J gene: TRBJ2-1
D gene: NA
clone size: NA
V gene: TRBV3-1
CDR3 protein: CASSQGFAYNEQFF
CDR3 DNA: TGTGCCAGCAGCCAAGGTTTTGCCTACAATGAGCAGTTCTTC

CDR3 length: 16
J gene: TRBJ2-3
D gene: TRBD2
clone size: few
V gene: TRBV3-1
CDR3 protein: CASSQDGAGVPDTQYF
CDR3 DNA: TGTGCCAGCAGCCAAGATGGGGCGGGGGTACCAGATACGCAGTATTTT

CDR3 length: 14
J gene: TRBJ2-5
D gene: NA
clone size: many
V gene: TRBV29-1
CDR3 protein: CSVGSTRTVGTQYF
CDR3 DNA: TGCAGCGTTGGGAGTACCAGGACAGTCGGGACCCAGTACTTC

CDR3 length: 16
J gene: TRBJ2-1
D gene: TRBD2
clone size: many
V gene: TRBV12-3/TRBV12-4
CDR3 protein: CASSLIAGRHYNEQFF
CDR3 DNA: TGTGCCAGCAGTTTAATAGCGGGACGCCACTACAATGAGCAGTTCTTC

CDR3 length: 16
J gene: TRBJ2-3
D gene: TRBD2
clone size: NA
V gene: TRBV5-1
CDR3 protein: CASSLLRTSGTDTQYF
CDR3 DNA: TGCGCCAGCAGCTTGTTGAGGACTAGCGGGACAGATACGCAGTATTTT

CDR3 length: 14
J gene: TRBJ2-7
D gene: TRBD2
clone size: NA
V gene: TRBV7-9
CDR3 protein: CASSPLARGDEQYF
CDR3 DNA: TGTGCCAGCAGCCCACTAGCGAGGGGCGACGAGCAGTACTTC

CDR3 length: 15
J gene: TRBJ1-5
D gene: NA
clone size: few
V gene: TRBV5-8
CDR3 protein: CASSLGQEINQPQHF
CDR3 DNA: TGTGCCAGCAGCTTGGGACAGGAGATCAATCAGCCCCAGCATTTT

CDR3 length: 16
J gene: TRBJ2-3
D gene: TRBD2
clone size: NA
V gene: TRBV3-1
CDR3 protein: CASSHRRGASTDTQYF
CDR3 DNA: TGTGCCAGCAGCCACCGGCGGGGGGCTAGCACAGATACGCAGTATTTT

CDR3 length: 13
J gene: TRBJ1-2
D gene: TRBD1
clone size: once
V gene: TRBV28
CDR3 protein: CASSPTGAEGYTF
CDR3 DNA: TGTGCCAGCAGCCCCACAGGGGCGGAAGGCTACACCTTC

CDR3 length: 16
J gene: TRBJ1-1
D gene: TRBD1
clone size: NA
V gene: TRBV13
CDR3 protein: CASRSTLTGVGTEAFF
CDR3 DNA: TGTGCCAGCAGATCGACCCTAACAGGGGTTGGGACTGAAGCTTTCTTT

CDR3 length: 15
J gene: TRBJ2-1
D gene: NA
clone size: NA
V gene: TRBV11-2
CDR3 protein: CASSPTDYDYNEQFF
CDR3 DNA: TGTGCCAGCAGCCCCACGGATTATGACTACAATGAGCAGTTCTTC

CDR3 length: 16
J gene: TRBJ2-1
D gene: TRBD2
clone size: NA
V gene: TRBV7-2
CDR3 protein: CASSSRGLAGYNEQFF
CDR3 DNA: TGTGCCAGCAGCTCCCGGGGGCTAGCGGGGTACAATGAGCAGTTCTTC

CDR3 length: 15
J gene: TRBJ2-3
D gene: NA
clone size: NA
V gene: TRBV20-1
CDR3 protein: CSARGGWGGTDTQYF
CDR3 DNA: TGCAGTGCTAGAGGGGGGTGGGGAGGCACAGATACGCAGTATTTT

CDR3 length: 14
J gene: TRBJ2-3
D gene: NA
clone size: few
V gene: TRBV12-3/TRBV12-4
CDR3 protein: CASRYLTSTDTQYF
CDR3 DNA: TGTGCCAGCAGGTACCTGACCAGCACAGATACGCAGTATTTT

CDR3 length: 16
J gene: TRBJ2-7
D gene: TRBD1
clone size: few
V gene: TRBV7-9
CDR3 protein: CASSSTTRDRTYEQYF
CDR3 DNA: TGTGCCAGCAGCTCGACAACCCGGGACAGGACCTACGAGCAGTACTTC

CDR3 length: 16
J gene: TRBJ2-1
D gene: NA
clone size: NA
V gene: TRBV4-1
CDR3 protein: CASSNSPRQEYNEQFF
CDR3 DNA: TGCGCCAGCAGCAACTCACCGAGACAGGAGTACAATGAGCAGTTCTTC

CDR3 length: 13
J gene: TRBJ1-2
D gene: NA
clone size: many
V gene: TRBV5-1
CDR3 protein: CASSLADNYGYTF
CDR3 DNA: TGCGCCAGCAGCTTGGCGGATAACTATGGCTACACCTTC

CDR3 length: 15
J gene: TRBJ2-7
D gene: NA
clone size: NA
V gene: TRBV12-3/TRBV12-4
CDR3 protein: CASSFGVAVSYEQYF
CDR3 DNA: TGTGCCAGCAGTTTCGGTGTAGCCGTCTCCTACGAGCAGTACTTC

CDR3 length: 17
J gene: TRBJ2-2
D gene: NA
clone size: NA
V gene: TRBV7-2
CDR3 protein: CASSPRAARFGTGELFF
CDR3 DNA: TGTGCCAGCAGTCCGAGGGCGGCACGGTTCGGCACCGGGGAGCTGTTTTTT

CDR3 length: 16
J gene: TRBJ1-5
D gene: TRBD1
clone size: NA
V gene: TRBV12-3/TRBV12-4
CDR3 protein: CASSPGTGAGNQPQHF
CDR3 DNA: TGTGCCAGCAGCCCCGGGACAGGGGCGGGCAATCAGCCCCAGCATTTT

CDR3 length: 15
J gene: TRBJ2-3
D gene: NA
clone size: NA
V gene: TRBV2
CDR3 protein: CASDELGASTDTQYF
CDR3 DNA: TGTGCCAGCGATGAACTAGGGGCTAGCACAGATACGCAGTATTTT

CDR3 length: 15
J gene: TRBJ2-1
D gene: NA
clone size: NA
V gene: TRBV7-2
CDR3 protein: CASSYVGLGYNEQFF
CDR3 DNA: TGTGCCAGCAGCTACGTGGGTTTGGGTTACAATGAGCAGTTCTTC

CDR3 length: 13
J gene: TRBJ1-5
D gene: NA
clone size: NA
V gene: TRBV29-1
CDR3 protein: CSVLQGKDQPQHF
CDR3 DNA: TGCAGCGTTCTACAGGGAAAGGATCAGCCCCAGCATTTT

CDR3 length: 10
J gene: TRBJ1-6
D gene: NA
clone size: NA
V gene: TRBV2
CDR3 protein: CASRDRGLHF
CDR3 DNA: TGTGCCAGCAGGGACCGGGGCCTCCACTTT

CDR3 length: 14
J gene: TRBJ2-7
D gene: TRBD1
clone size: many
V gene: TRBV12-3/TRBV12-4
CDR3 protein: CASSLTGGSREQYF
CDR3 DNA: TGTGCCAGCAGCTTAACAGGGGGCTCTCGCGAGCAGTACTTC

CDR3 length: 16
J gene: TRBJ2-1
D gene: TRBD2
clone size: few
V gene: TRBV3-1
CDR3 protein: CASTKGGLAGLGEQFF
CDR3 DNA: TGTGCCAGCACCAAAGGGGGACTAGCGGGTCTCGGGGAGCAGTTCTTC

CDR3 length: 14
J gene: TRBJ2-3
D gene: NA
clone size: many
V gene: TRBV20-1
CDR3 protein: CSPQTSRDTDTQYF
CDR3 DNA: TGCAGTCCCCAAACGTCCAGGGACACAGATACGCAGTATTTT

CDR3 length: 17
J gene: TRBJ2-7
D gene: TRBD1
clone size: few
V gene: TRBV10-3
CDR3 protein: CAISDPLSLGQDYEQYF
CDR3 DNA: TGTGCCATCAGTGACCCTCTGTCATTGGGACAGGACTACGAGCAGTACTTC

CDR3 length: 13
J gene: TRBJ2-7
D gene: NA
clone size: once
V gene: TRBV20-1
CDR3 protein: CSASPPVTYEQYF
CDR3 DNA: TGCAGTGCTAGCCCACCCGTGACCTACGAGCAGTACTTC

CDR3 length: 13
J gene: TRBJ2-3
D gene: TRBD2
clone size: NA
V gene: TRBV29-1
CDR3 protein: CSVRGGATDAQYF
CDR3 DNA: TGCAGCGTGCGGGGAGGGGCCACAGATGCGCAGTATTTT

CDR3 length: 15
J gene: TRBJ2-7
D gene: TRBD1
clone size: NA
V gene: TRBV20-1
CDR3 protein: CSATQTGLSSYEQYF
CDR3 DNA: TGCAGTGCCACCCAGACAGGGCTCAGCTCCTACGAGCAGTACTTC